A selection of T cell receptor beta chains follows, all from one sample in a study of vaccination and CD4 T cells after COVID-19. Their target antigens are unknown. TCRdb re-called the PCR reads through MiXCR, storing one row per CDR3 protein. The top ten hold more than 7.5% of the sample, which has about 20,000 distinct CDR3 sequences, under 25% seen once. The sample was cultured CD4+ T cells from blood. The receptors here all came from a human donor with COVID-19. CDR3s include the opening cysteine and the closing phenylalanine or tryptophan. D genes are given only for firm matches. Size is stated for part of the rows, as once, few or many counts, or as a class when the clone is expanded.

J: TRBJ1-2
size: few
D: TRBD1
V: TRBV6-1
DNA: TGTGCCGGGGACAGGGGGGATGACTATGGCTACACCTTC
CDR3: CAGDRGDDYGYTF

J: TRBJ2-5
size: medium-sized
D: .
V: TRBV20-1
DNA: TGCAGTGCTCCCCGCGGGGCGCGCGGAGAGACCCAGTACTTC
CDR3: CSAPRGARGETQYF

J: TRBJ2-2
size: .
D: .
V: TRBV5-1
DNA: TGCGCCAGCAGCATTGGACAGATCAACACCGGGGAGCTGTTTTTT
CDR3: CASSIGQINTGELFF

J: TRBJ2-5
size: .
D: TRBD1
V: TRBV12-5
DNA: TGTGCTAGTGGTCATGGGACAGGGAGAGAGACCCAGTACTTC
CDR3: CASGHGTGRETQYF

J: TRBJ1-1
size: .
D: TRBD1
V: TRBV7-8
DNA: TGTGCCAGCAGCTTAATTCCCCAGGGGGCTAGGACTGAAGCTTTCTTT
CDR3: CASSLIPQGARTEAFF

J: TRBJ1-1
size: few
D: .
V: TRBV2
DNA: TGTGCCAGCAGGGGGACACTGAACACTGAAGCTTTCTTT
CDR3: CASRGTLNTEAFF

J: TRBJ1-6
size: few
D: .
V: TRBV7-2
DNA: TGTGCCAGCAGCTTAGGAGGGTTTTCACCCCTCCACTTT
CDR3: CASSLGGFSPLHF

J: TRBJ1-2
size: few
D: TRBD1
V: TRBV20-1
DNA: TGCAGTGCCAAGACAGGGGGGCGGTGGAAAAATGGCTACACCTTC
CDR3: CSAKTGGRWKNGYTF

J: TRBJ2-7
size: .
D: .
V: TRBV7-2
DNA: TGTGCCAGCAGCCACGGCGATACCTACGAGCAGTACTTC
CDR3: CASSHGDTYEQYF

J: TRBJ2-3
size: .
D: .
V: TRBV7-2
DNA: TGTGCCTGCAGGGTATTGGGGATCACAGATACGCAGTATTTT
CDR3: CACRVLGITDTQYF

J: TRBJ2-2
size: .
D: .
V: TRBV7-3
DNA: TGTGCCAGCTCTCCAGGGTGGACCGGGGAGCTGTTTTTT
CDR3: CASSPGWTGELFF

J: TRBJ2-7
size: few
D: TRBD1
V: TRBV10-3
DNA: TGTGCCACCAAGGCCGGGACAGGCGATTACGAGCAGTACTTC
CDR3: CATKAGTGDYEQYF

J: TRBJ2-3
size: .
D: .
V: TRBV7-3
DNA: TGTGCCAGCAGCTTAGGGCTCCCTCCAGATACGCAGTATTTT
CDR3: CASSLGLPPDTQYF

J: TRBJ2-3
size: .
D: TRBD1
V: TRBV7-3
DNA: TGTGCCAGCAGCGTGGACAGGGGGCAACATACGCAGTATTTT
CDR3: CASSVDRGQHTQYF

J: TRBJ1-1
size: .
D: TRBD1
V: TRBV7-9
DNA: TGTGCCAGCAGATTCGGGACAGGGGGATCGATCGAAGCTTTCTTT
CDR3: CASRFGTGGSIEAFF

J: TRBJ2-2
size: few
D: TRBD2
V: TRBV27
DNA: TGTGCCAGCAGTTTAGGAGCGGGGTGGGCCGGGGAGCTGTTTTTT
CDR3: CASSLGAGWAGELFF

J: TRBJ2-5
size: .
D: .
V: TRBV21-1
DNA: TGTGCTATTCCTGGGAGGGGGGCCCGCCAAGAGACCCAGTACTTC
CDR3: CAIPGRGARQETQYF

J: TRBJ1-4
size: few
D: .
V: TRBV5-4
DNA: TGTGCCAGCAGCTGGGACGGGGCGGCTAATGAAAAACTGTTTTTT
CDR3: CASSWDGAANEKLFF

J: TRBJ1-4
size: few
D: TRBD1
V: TRBV6-4
DNA: TGTGCCAGCAGCCAGGAAGGACAGGGGGCCTTCGGTGAAAAACTGTTTTTT
CDR3: CASSQEGQGAFGEKLFF

J: TRBJ1-4
size: .
D: .
V: TRBV6-1
DNA: TGTGCCAGCAAGGTGGGGCCTGCCGAAAAACTGTTTTTT
CDR3: CASKVGPAEKLFF

J: TRBJ2-3
size: few
D: .
V: TRBV6-1
DNA: TGTGCCAGCAGAGGGACAAGAGATACGCAGTATTTT
CDR3: CASRGTRDTQYF

J: TRBJ1-3
size: .
D: .
V: TRBV12-3/TRBV12-4
DNA: TGTGCCAGCAGTTTTACGGCGGGCTCTGGAAACACCATATATTTT
CDR3: CASSFTAGSGNTIYF

J: TRBJ2-2
size: few
D: TRBD1
V: TRBV7-3
DNA: TGTGCCAGCAGCCAAGTGACAGGGGGCAACGGGGAGCTGTTTTTT
CDR3: CASSQVTGGNGELFF

J: TRBJ2-2
size: few
D: TRBD1
V: TRBV12-3/TRBV12-4
DNA: TGTGCCAGCAGCACGGACAGGGGAGTCACCGGGGAGCTGTTTTTT
CDR3: CASSTDRGVTGELFF

J: TRBJ1-5
size: few
D: .
V: TRBV28
DNA: TGTGCCAGCAGCCCCCATGAGGGGAATAGCAATCAGCCCCAGCATTTT
CDR3: CASSPHEGNSNQPQHF

J: TRBJ2-7
size: once
D: .
V: TRBV11-2
DNA: TGTGCCAGCAGCTTGGGGAGGTGGGCCGAGCAGTACTTC
CDR3: CASSLGRWAEQYF

J: TRBJ2-6
size: few
D: .
V: TRBV21-1
DNA: TGTGCCACCAGCAAAGGGAGGAGGGACTCTGGGGCCAACGTCCTGACTTTC
CDR3: CATSKGRRDSGANVLTF

J: TRBJ2-2
size: .
D: TRBD1
V: TRBV11-2
DNA: TGTGCCAGCAGCAAAACAGGGGGCACCGGGGAGCTGTTTTTT
CDR3: CASSKTGGTGELFF

J: TRBJ2-7
size: few
D: .
V: TRBV20-1
DNA: TGCAGTGCTAGTCCCAACTCCTACGAGCAGTACTTC
CDR3: CSASPNSYEQYF

J: TRBJ1-3
size: .
D: .
V: TRBV30
DNA: TGTGCCTGGAGTGCCTTGGACCGTTCCTCTGGAAACACCATATATTTT
CDR3: CAWSALDRSSGNTIYF

J: TRBJ2-2
size: .
D: .
V: TRBV7-2
DNA: TGTGCCAGCAGCCAAGATGAAAATAGTGGGACGGCGAACACCGGGGAGCTGTTTTTT
CDR3: CASSQDENSGTANTGELFF

J: TRBJ2-7
size: few
D: .
V: TRBV7-9
DNA: TGTGCCAGCAGCCCACACCGGGCGGATGGTTATAGTGAGCAGTACTTC
CDR3: CASSPHRADGYSEQYF

J: TRBJ1-2
size: few
D: .
V: TRBV6-1
DNA: TGTGCCACCAAATCCCCTCTTATCTATGGCTACACCTTC
CDR3: CATKSPLIYGYTF

J: TRBJ2-7
size: .
D: .
V: TRBV6-1
DNA: TGTGCCAGCAGGATCCGGAGGACGGACTACGAGCAGTACTTC
CDR3: CASRIRRTDYEQYF

J: TRBJ1-2
size: few
D: TRBD1
V: TRBV7-2
DNA: TGTGCCAGCAGCGACAGGGTAGGCTATGGCTACACCTTC
CDR3: CASSDRVGYGYTF

J: TRBJ2-7
size: .
D: .
V: TRBV11-3
DNA: TGTGCCAGCAGCTTCCGGGGGGCCAGCGACGAGCAGTACTTC
CDR3: CASSFRGASDEQYF

J: TRBJ2-3
size: few
D: .
V: TRBV7-2
DNA: TGTGCCAGCAGCTTGGTGTCCGGACCCACAGATACGCAGTATTTT
CDR3: CASSLVSGPTDTQYF

J: TRBJ2-1
size: .
D: .
V: TRBV6-1
DNA: TGTGCCAGCAGTGGACAGCTTCATGAGCAGTTCTTC
CDR3: CASSGQLHEQFF

J: TRBJ2-3
size: few
D: TRBD1
V: TRBV7-9
DNA: TGTGCCAGCAGCCCAAGGACAGGGTGGCATACGCAGTATTTT
CDR3: CASSPRTGWHTQYF

J: TRBJ2-3
size: .
D: TRBD2
V: TRBV20-1
DNA: TGCAGTGCTAGCGCGGGGGGGCGAGATACGCAGTATTTT
CDR3: CSASAGGRDTQYF

J: TRBJ2-2
size: few
D: .
V: TRBV5-1
DNA: TGCGCCAGCAGCGTGACCGCAACTTCGAACACCGGGGAGCTGTTTTTT
CDR3: CASSVTATSNTGELFF

J: TRBJ2-3
size: .
D: TRBD1
V: TRBV19
DNA: TGTGCCAGTACGATACAGGGGGGAGGCACAGATACGCAGTATTTT
CDR3: CASTIQGGGTDTQYF

J: TRBJ1-5
size: .
D: .
V: TRBV4-2
DNA: TGTGCCAGCAGCCAAGATTTGCAGGAACATCAGCCCCAGCATTTT
CDR3: CASSQDLQEHQPQHF

J: TRBJ2-7
size: .
D: TRBD1
V: TRBV19
DNA: TGTGCCAGTAGATTAGGGACAGACCCGACCTACGAGCAGTACTTC
CDR3: CASRLGTDPTYEQYF

J: TRBJ2-5
size: once
D: .
V: TRBV19
DNA: TGTACCAGTAGTTGGCCAGGGAGGTGGGAGACCCAGTACTTC
CDR3: CTSSWPGRWETQYF

J: TRBJ2-2
size: few
D: .
V: TRBV7-2
DNA: TGTGCCAGCTGGCCCGAGGGGACCGGGGAGCTGTTTTTT
CDR3: CASWPEGTGELFF

J: TRBJ2-5
size: few
D: .
V: TRBV5-4
DNA: TGTGCCAGCAGCTTCTCAACAGGCCAAGGGGGGACCCAGTACTTC
CDR3: CASSFSTGQGGTQYF

J: TRBJ2-2
size: .
D: .
V: TRBV5-1
DNA: TGCGCCAGCGGAGACGGATCGAACACCGGGGAGCTGTTTTTT
CDR3: CASGDGSNTGELFF

J: TRBJ1-4
size: .
D: .
V: TRBV11-2
DNA: TGTGCCAGCAGCGCTACAGGGAAGGAAAAACTGTTTTTT
CDR3: CASSATGKEKLFF

J: TRBJ1-6
size: .
D: TRBD1
V: TRBV12-5
DNA: TGTGCTAGTGGTGAGAAGCTCCGGGACAGGGATTCACCCCTCCACTTT
CDR3: CASGEKLRDRDSPLHF

J: TRBJ1-5
size: few
D: .
V: TRBV18
DNA: TGTGCCAGCTCCGTAGGCGAGGCTAGCAATCAGCCCCAGCATTTT
CDR3: CASSVGEASNQPQHF

J: TRBJ2-7
size: few
D: .
V: TRBV5-1
DNA: TGCGCCAGCAGCTTGGTCCAGAGTACCTACGAGCAGTACTTC
CDR3: CASSLVQSTYEQYF

J: TRBJ2-3
size: .
D: TRBD2
V: TRBV7-2
DNA: TGTGCCAGCAGCCGGACTAGCGGATCAGATACGCAGTATTTT
CDR3: CASSRTSGSDTQYF

J: TRBJ2-7
size: .
D: .
V: TRBV20-1
DNA: TGCAGTGCGGCCCTGGTCAGGAGCTCCTACGAGCAGTACTTC
CDR3: CSAALVRSSYEQYF

J: TRBJ2-7
size: .
D: TRBD2
V: TRBV5-6
DNA: TGTGCCAGCATCCCCGGGGGGAGAGTTTCCGAGCAGTACTTC
CDR3: CASIPGGRVSEQYF